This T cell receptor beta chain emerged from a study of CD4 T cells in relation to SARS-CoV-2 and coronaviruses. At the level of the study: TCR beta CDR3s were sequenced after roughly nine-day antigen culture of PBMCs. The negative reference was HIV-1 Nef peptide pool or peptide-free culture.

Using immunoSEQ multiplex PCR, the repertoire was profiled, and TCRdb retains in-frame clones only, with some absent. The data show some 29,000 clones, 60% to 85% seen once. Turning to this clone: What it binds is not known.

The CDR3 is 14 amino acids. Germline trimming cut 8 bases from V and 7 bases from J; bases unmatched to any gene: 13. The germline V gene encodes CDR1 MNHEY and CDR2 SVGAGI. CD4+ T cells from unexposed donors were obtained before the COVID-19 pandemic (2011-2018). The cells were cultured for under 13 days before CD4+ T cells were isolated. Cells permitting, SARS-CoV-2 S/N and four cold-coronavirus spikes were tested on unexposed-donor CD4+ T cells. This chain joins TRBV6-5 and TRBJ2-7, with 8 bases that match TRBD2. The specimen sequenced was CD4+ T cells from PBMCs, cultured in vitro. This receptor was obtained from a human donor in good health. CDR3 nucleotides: TGTGCCAGCGGTCCCAGACTAGCGAGTGAGGAGCAGTACTTC. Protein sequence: CASGPRLASEEQYF.